This T cell receptor (beta chain) stems from a study of blood T cell repertoires in COVID-19. Study-wide context: Collection of acute and convalescent COVID-19 samples took place in the United States, Italy and Spain. PBMCs, B-cell-depleted T cells, or T cells were the source of the cDNA or gDNA that made up the material.

Methods used by the authors: Cell counts per sample came from amplifying reference gene primers. Method: immunoSEQ multiplex PCR; TCRdb's copy keeps in-frame clones and lacks some. V and J calls and clone size are given by that table; D and trimming were obtained from the DNA. In the table there are fewer than 200,000 clones, approximately 85% of which are singletons. This TCR came from a man between 60 and 75 years old who had recovered from COVID-19. Sequenced material: peripheral blood.

The CDR3 DNA is TGTGCCAGCAGTACCGGGACAGGTTATCAGCCCCAGCATTTT. This codes for CASSTGTGYQPQHF. This chain links TRBV6-2 or TRBV6-3 with TRBJ1-5; 8 nucleotides align to TRBD1. In germline, CDR1 is MNHEY, CDR2 SVGEGT. The CDR3 loop spans 14 amino acids. Germline trimming cut 5 bases from V and 5 bases from J; bases unmatched to any gene: 5.